The rows below give T cell receptor beta chains drawn from one sample of a study of spatial heterogeneity in lung cancer. Each CDR3 protein is one row after TCRdb ran MiXCR on the 5' RACE reads. The repertoire holds more than 60,000 distinct CDR3 sequences, about 8% seen once, with approximately 6.3% in the top ten. The material sequenced was PBMCs, taken at surgery. Receptors were obtained from a male donor with early-stage non-small cell lung cancer. Both conserved end residues are part of each CDR3. D genes are given only for firm matches. Rows give clone size only sometimes, using once, few, many, or a class for an expanded clone.

V,size,J,D,DNA,CDR3
TRBV29-1,medium-sized,TRBJ2-2,-,TGCAGCGTTGCTAGGACTCTGAACACCGGGGAGCTGTTTTTT,CSVARTLNTGELFF
TRBV7-2,many,TRBJ1-2,-,TGTGCCAGCAGCTTAGCGGGGAATTTTCTAGAGAGCTACACCTTC,CASSLAGNFLESYTF
TRBV6-5,few,TRBJ2-7,-,TGTGCCAGCAGTCCCGGGGGCTATTCACCCTACGAGCAGTACTTC,CASSPGGYSPYEQYF
TRBV7-9,few,TRBJ2-1,-,TGTGCCAGCAGCTTTCGTACCTACAATGAGCAGTTCTTC,CASSFRTYNEQFF
TRBV12-3/TRBV12-4,-,TRBJ1-1,-,TGTGCCAGCAGTTACACGACAGGGAACACTGAAGCTTTCTTT,CASSYTTGNTEAFF
TRBV5-4,few,TRBJ2-1,TRBD2,TGTGCCAGCAGCTTGTCTAGCGGGAGTTCCAATGAGCAGTTCTTC,CASSLSSGSSNEQFF
TRBV7-6,few,TRBJ1-3,-,TGTGCCAGCAGCTTAGGACCCCCCTTCTCTGGAAACACCATATATTTT,CASSLGPPFSGNTIYF
TRBV30,-,TRBJ2-3,-,TGTGCCTGGAGTAGTGGGTTAGCGATCACAGATACGCAGTATTTT,CAWSSGLAITDTQYF
TRBV4-1,many,TRBJ2-7,-,TGCGCCAGCAGCCAAGCTCCAGGCCGACATTACGAGCAGTACTTC,CASSQAPGRHYEQYF
TRBV7-6,many,TRBJ2-3,TRBD2,TGTGCCAGCAGCTTAGGGGGACTAGCGGGAGTAACGCAGTATTTT,CASSLGGLAGVTQYF
TRBV20-1,many,TRBJ2-2,-,TGCAGTGCCGCTGGAAACGCCGGGGAGCTGTTTTTT,CSAAGNAGELFF
TRBV7-8,few,TRBJ2-3,TRBD2,TGTGCCAGCAGCTTAGGCCTAGCGGGATTAGATACGCAGTATTTT,CASSLGLAGLDTQYF
TRBV5-4,-,TRBJ2-1,TRBD2,TGTGCCAGCAGCAGGGGACCAGCGGGAGCTGAGCAGTTCTTC,CASSRGPAGAEQFF
TRBV29-1,many,TRBJ2-7,TRBD1,TGCAGCGTGGGACAGGGGGGGTACGAGCAGTACTTC,CSVGQGGYEQYF
TRBV2,many,TRBJ1-1,-,TGTGCCAGCACCGGAGAGGGATGGATCACTGAAGCTTTCTTT,CASTGEGWITEAFF
TRBV12-5,-,TRBJ2-7,TRBD1,TGTGCTAGTGGTACGGGACAGACTTTCTACGAGCAGTACTTC,CASGTGQTFYEQYF
TRBV19,many,TRBJ2-3,-,TGTGCCAGTAGTACCCTCCGGGCCCCCACAGATACGCAGTATTTT,CASSTLRAPTDTQYF
TRBV29-1,many,TRBJ2-7,-,TGCAGCGTTGACAGGGCCCACGAGCAGTACTTC,CSVDRAHEQYF
TRBV7-2,few,TRBJ1-1,-,TGTGCCAGCAGCTTTCCGGGGATGAACACTGAAGCTTTCTTT,CASSFPGMNTEAFF
TRBV20-1,many,TRBJ2-1,-,TGCAGTGCTGAATTTATCCCTGAGCAGTTCTTC,CSAEFIPEQFF
TRBV11-2,few,TRBJ2-7,-,TGTGCCAGCAGCTTAGGACGGGGAAGGGTCAACGAGCAGTACTTC,CASSLGRGRVNEQYF
TRBV5-1,many,TRBJ2-7,-,TGCGCCAGCACCTCTGGCGGGACCATGTACGAGCAGTACTTC,CASTSGGTMYEQYF
TRBV6-5,-,TRBJ2-1,TRBD2,TGTGCCAGCAGTTACTCCGGGGGGGCCAATGAGCAGTTCTTC,CASSYSGGANEQFF
TRBV11-3,few,TRBJ2-7,TRBD1,TGTGCCAGCAGCCCAGGGTCCGGACAGGACTACGAGCAGTACTTC,CASSPGSGQDYEQYF
TRBV20-1,-,TRBJ1-1,-,TGCAGTGCTAGAGATGTGACACTGAACACTGAAGCTTTCTTT,CSARDVTLNTEAFF
TRBV15,-,TRBJ2-3,-,TGTGCCACCAGCCCCGAGGGGGGCGGGATGGGGCGATATACGCAGTATTTT,CATSPEGGGMGRYTQYF
TRBV5-6,-,TRBJ2-7,-,TGTGCCAGCAGCGACACCTACGAGCAGTACTTC,CASSDTYEQYF
TRBV7-9,-,TRBJ2-2,-,TGTGCCAGCAGCTTATCGCCCGGACCGATCTCTCGATCCGAGCTGTTTTTT,CASSLSPGPISRSELFF
TRBV20-1,few,TRBJ2-1,-,TGCAGTGCGGGAGACTCCGGGACTTATAGCTACAATGAGCAGTTCTTC,CSAGDSGTYSYNEQFF
TRBV24-1,few,TRBJ1-2,-,TGTGCCACCAGTGACTATCGCACCTATGGCTACACCTTC,CATSDYRTYGYTF
TRBV18,few,TRBJ1-1,TRBD1,TGTGCCAGCTCACCGTCCGGGACAGGGAACACTGAAGCTTTCTTT,CASSPSGTGNTEAFF
TRBV7-9,-,TRBJ1-1,-,TGTGCCAGCAGCTTAGCTATAGGCACCTCGGACAGAACTGAAGCTTTCTTT,CASSLAIGTSDRTEAFF
TRBV20-1,-,TRBJ2-1,-,TGCAGTGCCACCGACTCGGGCACCTACAATGAGCAGTTCTTC,CSATDSGTYNEQFF
TRBV29-1,many,TRBJ2-5,-,TGCAGCGTTGGGGGAGGCCAAGGCGAGGGGACCCAGTACTTC,CSVGGGQGEGTQYF
TRBV5-6,-,TRBJ1-1,-,TGTGCCAGCAGCTTGCACAGGGCCACTGAAGCTTTCTTT,CASSLHRATEAFF
TRBV9,many,TRBJ2-7,TRBD2,TGTGCCAGCAGCGTACTAGCGGGGGTACCGGCATTC,CASSVLAGVPAF
TRBV2,many,TRBJ2-2,-,TGTGCCAGCAGCTATACGGACACCGGGGAGCTGTTTTTT,CASSYTDTGELFF
TRBV19,many,TRBJ2-7,-,TGTGCCAGTAGTATCGGCTACGAGCAGTACTTC,CASSIGYEQYF
TRBV14,-,TRBJ2-3,-,TGTGCCAGCAGCCAACGCTCCACAGGCACAGATACGCAGTATTTT,CASSQRSTGTDTQYF
TRBV27,many,TRBJ1-4,-,TGTGCCAGCAGTTTGCTCGGGGGTACTAATGAAAAACTGTTTTTT,CASSLLGGTNEKLFF
TRBV4-2,-,TRBJ1-1,-,TGTGCCAGCAGCCAAGAAATCACTTACACTGAAGCTTTCTTT,CASSQEITYTEAFF
TRBV7-2,many,TRBJ2-1,-,TGTGCCAGCGGCAGCCGGCTCAATGAGCAGTTCTTC,CASGSRLNEQFF
TRBV10-1,many,TRBJ2-5,TRBD2,TGCGCCAGCAGCCTCCTCCTTCTAGCGGGCCAAGAGACCCAGTACTTC,CASSLLLLAGQETQYF
TRBV6-2/TRBV6-3,-,TRBJ1-5,-,TGTGCCAGCAGTTACTGGAGATCGCAGCCCCAGCATTTT,CASSYWRSQPQHF
TRBV29-1,many,TRBJ2-5,-,TGCAGCGTTGAAACTGGAAAGACCCAGTACTTC,CSVETGKTQYF
TRBV19,many,TRBJ2-1,TRBD2,TGTGCCAGTAGTAGCCGGACTAGCCTTGAGCAGTTCTTC,CASSSRTSLEQFF
TRBV28,few,TRBJ1-1,TRBD1,TGTGCCAGCAGTCCGACCCCGGAGGGGGCCACTGAAGCTTTCTTT,CASSPTPEGATEAFF